The 29 T cell receptor beta chains given below trace back to one sample, sequenced in a study of blood T cell repertoires in COVID-19. The table came from immunoSEQ multiplex PCR; TCRdb's copy has only in-frame clones and leaves some out. The sample includes over 100,000 clones, about 86% seen only once; the top ten take roughly 9.1%. Material: peripheral blood. Receptor source: a woman aged 60 to 75 with active or convalescent COVID-19.

The chain carries TRBV7-2 and TRBJ2-2; TRBD2 matches 12 bases. The V gene's germline CDR1 is SGHTA and CDR2 FQGNSA. J gave up 5 bases and V 6 bases, and 4 bases lay outside the gene matches. The CDR3 covers 15 residues. The CDR3 loop reads CASSPLAGGTGELFF. In DNA, the CDR3 is TGTGCCAGCAGTCCCCTAGCGGGAGGGACCGGGGAGCTGTTTTTT.

In DNA form, the CDR3 reads TGCAGCGCCACTAGGGCAGGCACCGGGGAGCTGTTTTTT. Encoded protein: CSATRAGTGELFF. This chain links TRBV29-1 with TRBJ2-2, with D maybe TRBD2 (5 bases). With 7 bases removed from V and 4 bases from J, the gap between germline ends came to 13 bases. This CDR3 has 13 residues. Germline CDR1 reads SQVTM; CDR2 reads ANQGSEA.

The rearrangement links TRBV6-1 to TRBJ2-7; no definite D call. Trimming took off 2 bases at V and 4 bases at J, with 9 bases between the two ends. Germline V gene data show CDR1 as MNHNS and CDR2 as SASEGT. The CDR3 spans 13 residues. The CDR3 DNA sequence: TGTGCCAGCAGTGAAATAAAGCGTTACGAGCAGTACTTC. Protein product: CASSEIKRYEQYF.

V and J are TRBV3-1 (or the pseudogene TRBV3-2) and TRBJ1-1; D perhaps matches TRBD1 (6 bases). Trimming removed 4 bases from V and 3 bases from J, with 12 bases in between. The CDR3 is 14 residues long. Germline values: CDR1 LGHDT, CDR2 YNNKEL (reference sequence). The CDR3 bases are TGTGCCAGCAGCCCTATAGGGGGAGACACTGAAGCTTTCTTT. Protein product: CASSPIGGDTEAFF.

The rearrangement joins TRBV19 to TRBJ1-2; D is unclear. The V end was cut by 3 bases, the J end by 8 bases, with 16 bases between. Looked up from germline, CDR1 is LNHDA and CDR2 is SQIVND (reference sequence). CDR3 length equals 14 residues. CDR3 in amino acids: CASSIAGIDVGYTF. The CDR3, as DNA: TGTGCCAGTAGTATCGCAGGTATCGACGTCGGCTACACCTTC.

The chain uses TRBV19 and TRBJ2-1; 7 bases align to TRBD1. The CDR3 totals 16 residues. Germline CDR1 and CDR2: LNHDA and SQIVND (reference sequence). V lost 6 bases and J lost 0; bases outside the gene matches: 8. CDR3 coding DNA: TGTGCCAGTAGACAGGGACAGCGGAGCTCCTACAATGAGCAGTTCTTC. Protein product: CASRQGQRSSYNEQFF.

The rearrangement uses TRBV5-1 and TRBJ2-1; TRBD2 agrees at 9 bases. The length of the CDR3 is 15 residues. V lost 0 bases to trimming and J lost 7 bases; unmatched junction nucleotides: 5. Germline CDR1 SGHRS, CDR2 YFSETQ. CDR3 sequence: CASSLGGGELNEQFF. In nucleotides, the CDR3 is TGCGCCAGCAGCTTGGGCGGGGGGGAGCTGAATGAGCAGTTCTTC.

The rearrangement links TRBV24-1 to TRBJ2-1; 10 bases match TRBD1. Germline V gene lookup returns CDR1 KGHDR and CDR2 SFDVKD. This CDR3 is built from 14 residues. J lost 9 bases, V lost 7 bases, and 8 bases had no gene match. The DNA for the CDR3 is TGTGCCACCAGCGACAGGGGGCGAGAGACTGAGCAGTTCTTC. As protein: CATSDRGRETEQFF.

The table lists this clone with a few counts. The chain links TRBV6-5 to TRBJ1-1; D gene ambiguous. CDR3 length: 13 residues. Germline CDR1 reads MNHEY; CDR2 reads SVGAGI. Trimming removed 4 bases from V and 8 bases from J, with 14 bases in between. CDR3 amino acids: CASSSGIGGEAFF. CDR3 sequence (DNA): TGTGCCAGCAGTTCGGGTATCGGCGGGGAAGCTTTCTTT.

This chain links TRBV7-2 with TRBJ2-5; a weak D match, TRBD2 (6 bases). CDR1 and CDR2 (germline): SGHTA, FQGNSA. The CDR3 has 14 residues. Trimming pared 7 bases from V and 7 bases from J, leaving 19 bases between. CDR3 amino acids: CASIALGGVGTQYF. CDR3 coding DNA: TGTGCCAGCATCGCCTTGGGAGGCGTGGGGACCCAGTACTTC.

The J gene is TRBJ1-1, the V gene TRBV7-2; 8 bases are a match to TRBD1. The CDR3 loop spans 15 amino acids. Trimming cost V 1 base and J 8 bases; bases outside gene matches: 9. CDR1 and CDR2 from the germline V gene are SGHTA and FQGNSA. DNA for the CDR3: TGTGCCAGCAGCTTAGTTCCAGGGGGCTCCATCGAAGCTTTCTTT. This gives the protein CASSLVPGGSIEAFF.

The J gene is TRBJ2-5, the V gene TRBV19, with 8 bases that match TRBD2. Germline V gives CDR1 LNHDA, CDR2 SQIVND (reference sequence). The CDR3 covers 16 residues. J was trimmed by 1 base and V by 1 base; bases with no gene match: 5. The CDR3 sequence is CASSIGLAGIQETQYF. CDR3 in DNA: TGTGCCAGTAGTATAGGGTTAGCGGGAATCCAAGAGACCCAGTACTTC. Based on the CDR3 plus reference TRBV19 and TRBJ2-5, the full variable domain is DGGITQSPKYLFRKEGQNVTLSCEQNLNHDAMYWYRQDPGQGLRLIYYSQIVNDFQKGDIAEGYSVSREKKESFPLTVTSAQKNPTAFYLCASSIGLAGIQETQYFGPGTRLLVL.

The rearrangement joins TRBV11-2 to TRBJ2-2, with a tentative D call TRBD2 (6 bases). CDR3 size: 16 residues. Germline V lookup: CDR1 SGHAT, CDR2 FQNNGV. V lost 1 base and J lost 6, with 15 bases in between. CDR3 coding DNA: TGTGCCAGCAGCTTAGTATTCCCGACTAGTCCCGGGGAGCTGTTTTTT. It codes for CASSLVFPTSPGELFF.

The chain uses TRBV28 and TRBJ1-4, with 9 bases fitting TRBD1. V lost 6 bases to trimming and J lost 8 bases; unmatched junction nucleotides: 10. This CDR3 comprises 15 residues. The V gene's germline CDR1 is MDHEN and CDR2 SYDVKM. CDR3 residues: CASSPMTGGTEKLFF. CDR3 bases: TGTGCCAGCAGCCCGATGACAGGGGGAACGGAAAAACTGTTTTTT.

This clone is a singleton in its sample. The J gene is TRBJ1-2, the V gene TRBV6-5; 7 positions agree with TRBD1. CDR3 length equals 14 residues. Trimming cost V 6 bases and J 2 bases; bases outside gene matches: 6. Germline V lookup: CDR1 MNHEY, CDR2 SVGAGI. CDR3 residues: CASSGQDENYGYTF. CDR3 nucleotide sequence: TGTGCCAGCAGCGGACAGGACGAAAACTATGGCTACACCTTC.

In its sample, this clone was seen once. The chain employs TRBV5-4 and TRBJ2-3, with D perhaps TRBD2 (6 bases). The V end lost 6 bases, the J end lost 0 bases, and 11 bases lay between the germline ends. Germline CDR1 is SGHNT and CDR2 is YYREEE (reference sequence). This CDR3 has 14 residues. The CDR3 bases are TGTGCCAGCAAACCGGGGACTAGCACAGATACGCAGTATTTT. Encoded protein: CASKPGTSTDTQYF.

The rearrangement joins TRBV3-1 (or the pseudogene TRBV3-2) to TRBJ2-3, with a weak D call TRBD1 (6 bases). V was cut by 1 base and J by 2 bases, with 13 bases left in between. CDR1 is LGHDT and CDR2 is YNNKEL in the germline V gene (reference sequence). The CDR3 runs 16 residues. CDR3 sequence (DNA): TGTGCCAGCAGCCAAGCCTGGACAGTATTCACAGATACGCAGTATTTT. It codes for CASSQAWTVFTDTQYF.

The J gene is TRBJ1-2, the V gene TRBV15; D gene unclear. This CDR3 spans 15 amino acids. The germline V gene encodes CDR1 LNHNV and CDR2 YYDKDF (reference sequence). Trimming took 3 bases from V and 0 from J, leaving 11 bases between them. DNA for the CDR3: TGTGCCACCAGCAGTCGTCTAGGCCCTAACTATGGCTACACCTTC. Its translation: CATSSRLGPNYGYTF.

The V gene is TRBV2, the J gene TRBJ2-3, with D possibly TRBD1 on 6 matching bases. CDR1 is SNHLY, CDR2 FYNNEI, per germline. V lost 3 bases and J 0 bases, leaving 13 bases between the germline ends. This CDR3 has 16 amino acids. CDR3 amino acids: CASSEGGTTSTDTQYF. Here the CDR3 DNA reads TGTGCCAGCAGTGAGGGTGGGACAACTAGCACAGATACGCAGTATTTT.

DNA for the CDR3: TGTGCCAGCAGTCAGGGGACAAACTCACCCCTCCACTTT. Translated, it gives CASSQGTNSPLHF. The chain uses TRBV6-4 and TRBJ1-6; D is perhaps TRBD1 (6 bases). V was clipped by 5 bases and J by 10 bases, with 12 bases between them. The CDR3 covers 13 residues. Germline assignment: CDR1 MRHNA and CDR2 SNTAGT.

This clone was seen more than once but under ten times. A junction end diverges from the germline sequence, so it may reflect a read error. The genes are TRBV7-9 and TRBJ2-1; 12 nucleotides match TRBD2. The CDR3 totals 16 residues. Germline loops: CDR1 SEHNR, CDR2 FQNEAQ (reference sequence). The CDR3 here is CASSLGLAGTYNEQFF. CDR3 nucleotide sequence: TGTGCCAGCAGTTTAGGACTAGCGGGGACCTACAATGAGCAGTTCTTC.

This chain links TRBV19 with TRBJ2-7; TRBD2 matches 9 bases. Trimming at V came to 1 base and at J to 2 bases, leaving 6 bases not matched to a gene. This CDR3 comprises 16 residues. CDR1 and CDR2 from the germline V gene are LNHDA and SQIVND (reference sequence). The CDR3 protein is CASSIALAGSPYEQYF. As DNA, the CDR3 is TGTGCCAGTAGTATAGCCCTAGCGGGAAGTCCCTACGAGCAGTACTTC. Based on the CDR3 plus reference TRBV19 and TRBJ2-7, the full variable domain is DGGITQSPKYLFRKEGQNVTLSCEQNLNHDAMYWYRQDPGQGLRLIYYSQIVNDFQKGDIAEGYSVSREKKESFPLTVTSAQKNPTAFYLCASSIALAGSPYEQYFGPGTRLTVT.

The chain recombines TRBV6-2 or TRBV6-3 with TRBJ2-2; the match to TRBD2 covers 12 bases. With 7 bases clipped from V and 5 bases from J, the junction kept 14 bases outside the gene matches. CDR3 length: 18 residues. Per the germline V gene, CDR1 is MNHEY and CDR2 is SVGEGT. CDR3 protein: CASIPNKGLAGSTGELFF. CDR3 coding DNA: TGTGCCAGCATCCCCAACAAAGGACTAGCGGGATCTACCGGGGAGCTGTTTTTT.

The CDR3 nucleotides are TGTGCCAGCAGCTTAGCCAAGGGACAGCTAAAAGAGACCCAGTACTTC. This encodes CASSLAKGQLKETQYF. The gene calls are TRBV7-2 and TRBJ2-5; TRBD1 agrees at 7 bases. Per germline, CDR1 SGHTA and CDR2 FQGNSA. V lost 0 bases, J lost 3 bases, and 7 bases stayed unmatched. This CDR3 region has 16 residues.

This sequence joins TRBV3-1 (or the pseudogene TRBV3-2) and TRBJ1-2; D remains unclear. Germline V gene lookup returns CDR1 LGHDT and CDR2 YNNKEL (reference sequence). V lost 1 base to trimming and J lost 6 bases, with 12 bases between them. The CDR3 consists of 14 residues. Here the CDR3 DNA reads TGTGCCAGCAGCCAAGTGGGAGGGTGGGATGGCTACACCTTC. Protein sequence: CASSQVGGWDGYTF.

The chain uses TRBV30 and TRBJ1-5; the match to TRBD1 covers 7 bases. This CDR3 spans 15 amino acids. V lost 3 bases to trimming and J lost 8 bases; unmatched junction nucleotides: 13. Germline V lookup: CDR1 GTSNPN, CDR2 SVGIG (reference sequence). The CDR3, as DNA: TGTGCCTGGAGCCAAACCCGACAGGGAAGGGAGCCCCAGCATTTT. This codes for CAWSQTRQGREPQHF.

J is TRBJ2-3 and V is TRBV7-2; D unresolved. The ends were cut back, 0 bases at V and 10 bases at J, with 14 bases in the middle. Germline CDR1 SGHTA, CDR2 FQGNSA. The CDR3 runs to 14 residues. The CDR3 sequence is CASSLAAKLSPQYF. As DNA, the CDR3 is TGTGCCAGCAGCTTAGCTGCGAAATTGTCACCGCAGTATTTT.

The chain couples TRBV18 to TRBJ2-5; TRBD2 matches 7 bases. Trimming took 6 bases from V and 2 from J; bases not matched to a gene: 3. Germline CDR1 KGHSH, CDR2 LQKENI. This CDR3 comprises 13 residues. The CDR3 nucleotides are TGTGCCAGCTCGGTGCGGGGGCAAGAGACCCAGTACTTC. Protein product: CASSVRGQETQYF.

The J gene is TRBJ1-6, the V gene TRBV11-2, with unresolved D. The germline V gene has CDR1 SGHAT and CDR2 FQNNGV. With 1 base removed from V and 7 bases from J, the gap between germline ends came to 11 bases. This CDR3 has 15 residues. CDR3 in amino acids: CASSLGSAGNSPLHF. The DNA for the CDR3 is TGTGCCAGCAGCTTAGGGAGTGCGGGGAATTCACCCCTCCACTTT. Combining the CDR3 with reference TRBV11-2 and TRBJ1-6 gives the whole variable domain EAGVAQSPRYKIIEKRQSVAFWCNPISGHATLYWYQQILGQGPKLLIQFQNNGVVDDSQLPKDRFSAERLKGVDSTLKIQPAKLEDSAVYLCASSLGSAGNSPLHFGNGTRLTVT.